What follows is one T cell receptor beta chain and its context. Its antigen is unidentified. The data are from a study of T cell repertoires in aging, cancer and after chemotherapy. Study overall: The whole study produced a dataset of around 9 million TCR reads. Overall study results and limits: The repertoire data cannot show anything about immunological memory following chemotherapy. In healthy donors, age-related TCR diversity loss mainly reflected lost richness.

TCR beta rearrangements were amplified from peripheral blood genomic DNA. Multiplex touch-down PCR with TRB-A/B primers amplified rearranged V-D-J TRB sequences. One entry per CDR3 protein results from TCRdb running MiXCR on the multiplex PCR reads. The sample includes around 3,000 distinct CDR3 sequences, around 27% seen only once; the top ten take approximately 53%. The CDR3 is 19 residues long. The V gene's germline CDR1 is SGHKS and CDR2 YYEKEE (reference sequence). V was pared by 4 bases and J by 6 bases, with 17 bases of the junction left unmatched. Sequencing input: blood. This sequence originates from a human donor with a solid tumor. The genes are TRBV5-5 and TRBJ2-6, with 9 nucleotides matching TRBD1. CDR3 sequence reads: CASSPDRGGIAGEANVLTF. The CDR3 coding sequence is TGTGCCAGCAGCCCGGACAGGGGAGGGATCGCGGGAGAGGCCAACGTCCTGACTTTC.